The present TCR beta chain was sequenced within a study of blood T cell repertoires in COVID-19. The CDR3 sequence is 17 residues long. Trimming removed 2 bases from V and 7 bases from J; junction bases left unmatched: 11. Germline V gene lookup returns CDR1 SGHTA and CDR2 FQGNSA. Clones were sequenced by immunoSEQ multiplex PCR, and TCRdb holds only the in-frame ones, with some missing. Counted here are roughly 180,000 clones, 76% occurring once; the ten biggest clones make up roughly 8.7%. What was sequenced was peripheral blood. This TCR was sampled from a woman aged 45 to 65 with active or convalescent COVID-19. This chain uses TRBV7-2 with TRBJ2-1, with TRBD2 identical over 10 bases. The DNA of the CDR3 is TGTGCCAGCAGCTTAAGTGGGAAAACTAGCGGGGTTAATGAGCAGTTCTTC. Translating gives CASSLSGKTSGVNEQFF.